The T cell receptor (beta chain) described here comes from a study of T cell changes during pregnancy in multiple sclerosis. Clones were sequenced by immunoSEQ multiplex PCR, and TCRdb holds only the in-frame ones, with some missing. The sample has around 100,000 clones; approximately 94% are singletons. Trimming took 1 base from V and 4 from J, leaving 11 bases between them. This CDR3 has 15 amino acids. Germline lookup yields CDR1 MGHRA and CDR2 YSYEKL. The sequencing here drew on peripheral blood, taken before pregnancy. This sequence originates from a female donor with multiple sclerosis, enrolled in a pregnancy study. This sequence joins TRBV4-1 and TRBJ1-3; possibly TRBD1 for D (5 bases). In DNA form, the CDR3 reads TGCGCCAGCAGCCAAGTCTATGGGGCCGGAAACACCATATATTTT. Translating it yields CASSQVYGAGNTIYF.